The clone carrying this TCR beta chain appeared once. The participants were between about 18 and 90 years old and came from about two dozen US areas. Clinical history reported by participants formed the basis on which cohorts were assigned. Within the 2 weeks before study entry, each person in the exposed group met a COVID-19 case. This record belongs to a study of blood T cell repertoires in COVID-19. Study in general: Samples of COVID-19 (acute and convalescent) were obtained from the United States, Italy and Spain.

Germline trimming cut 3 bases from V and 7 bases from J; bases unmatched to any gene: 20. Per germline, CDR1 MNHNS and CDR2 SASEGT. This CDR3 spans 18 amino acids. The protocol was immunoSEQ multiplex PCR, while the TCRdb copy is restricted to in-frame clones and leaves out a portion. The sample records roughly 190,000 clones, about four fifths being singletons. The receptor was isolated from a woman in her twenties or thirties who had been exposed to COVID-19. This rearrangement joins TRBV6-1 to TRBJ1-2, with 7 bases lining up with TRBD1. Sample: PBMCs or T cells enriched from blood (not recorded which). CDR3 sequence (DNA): TGTGCCAGCAGTGACCCAGGGGCGGACAGGTGGAGGCTCGGTGGCTACACCTTC. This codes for CASSDPGADRWRLGGYTF.